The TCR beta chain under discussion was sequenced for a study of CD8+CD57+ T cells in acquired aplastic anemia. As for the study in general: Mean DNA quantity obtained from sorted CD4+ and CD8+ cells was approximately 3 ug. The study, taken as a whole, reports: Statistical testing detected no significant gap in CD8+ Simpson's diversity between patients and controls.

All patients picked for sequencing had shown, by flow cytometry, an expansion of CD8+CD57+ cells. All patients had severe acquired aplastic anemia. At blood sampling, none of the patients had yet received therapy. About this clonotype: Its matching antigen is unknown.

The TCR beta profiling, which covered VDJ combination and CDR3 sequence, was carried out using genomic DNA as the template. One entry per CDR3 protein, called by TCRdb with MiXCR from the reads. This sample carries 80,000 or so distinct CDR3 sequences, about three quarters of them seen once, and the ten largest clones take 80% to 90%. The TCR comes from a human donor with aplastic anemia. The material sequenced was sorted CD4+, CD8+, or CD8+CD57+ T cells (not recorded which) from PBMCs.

The CDR3 protein is CSARDPNYGYTF. CDR3 bases: TGCAGTGCTAGAGATCCAAACTATGGCTACACCTTC. The rearrangement links TRBV20-1 to TRBJ1-2; D gene uncertain. The CDR3 is 12 amino acids. Trimming stripped 0 bases from V and 2 bases from J, with 4 bases between. Germline values: CDR1 DFQATT, CDR2 SNEGSKA (reference sequence).